Here is one TCR beta chain with its context. Antigen specificity is unknown. Other DNA sequences within the sample encode an identical CDR3. This entry is derived from a study of shared clonotypes between healthy human individuals. Overall study findings and caveats: Around 4.7% of naive CD4 clonotypes were shared across several donors. All-four-donor shared clonotypes had higher generation probabilities than non-shared clonotypes did.

Assay execution proceeded at the deep level. Sequencing used immunoSEQ multiplex PCR; TCRdb keeps in-frame clones, though not all of them. The sample holds roughly 2.6 million clones; over 85% are singletons and the top ten take more than 0.12%. This receptor was taken from a man aged 18 to 29 in good health. The source material was naive CD4+ T cells sorted from blood. Subset defined: CD45RA+ positively selected.

Here the CDR3 DNA reads TGTGCCTGGAGTCCAGGGGGGGGTAATTCACCCCTCCACTTT. Protein: CAWSPGGGNSPLHF. The chain joins TRBV30 to TRBJ1-6; TRBD1 agrees at 7 bases. The CDR3 covers 14 residues. Looked up from germline, CDR1 is GTSNPN and CDR2 is SVGIG (reference sequence). Trimming removed 2 bases from V and 6 bases from J; junction bases left unmatched: 4.